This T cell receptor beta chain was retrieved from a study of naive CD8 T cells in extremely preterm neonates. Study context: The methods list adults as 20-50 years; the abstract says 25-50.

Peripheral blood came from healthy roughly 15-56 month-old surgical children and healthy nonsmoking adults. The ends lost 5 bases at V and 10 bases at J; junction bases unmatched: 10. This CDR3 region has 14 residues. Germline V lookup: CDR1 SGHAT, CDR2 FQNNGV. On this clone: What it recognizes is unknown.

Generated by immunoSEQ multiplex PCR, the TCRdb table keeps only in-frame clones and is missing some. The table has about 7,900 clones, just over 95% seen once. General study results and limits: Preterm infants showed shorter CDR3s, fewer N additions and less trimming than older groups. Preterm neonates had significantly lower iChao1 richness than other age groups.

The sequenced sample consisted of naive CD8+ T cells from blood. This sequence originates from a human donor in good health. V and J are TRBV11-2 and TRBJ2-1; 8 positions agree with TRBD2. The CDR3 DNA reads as TGTGCCAGCAGCCTCGGGGGGGCCGTTCAGGAGCAGTTCTTC. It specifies CASSLGGAVQEQFF.